This passage covers 10 T cell receptor beta chains from one sample sequenced in a study of blood T cell repertoires in COVID-19. Clones were read by immunoSEQ multiplex PCR, and TCRdb kept only the in-frame ones, dropping some. Of about 160,000 clones listed, 90% were seen once; the top ten hold 18%. Sequenced: peripheral blood. All receptors derive from a man between 60 and 75 years old with active or convalescent COVID-19.

The V call is TRBV6-5, the J call TRBJ2-1; the D gene is possibly TRBD1 (6 bases). The CDR3 runs to 13 residues. Trimming shortened V by 7 bases and J by 5 bases, and 12 bases separated the two germline ends. Per the germline V gene, CDR1 is MNHEY and CDR2 is SVGAGI. CDR3 in DNA: TGTGCCAGCACCAGGGGTTCGGACAATGAGCAGTTCTTC. It is translated as CASTRGSDNEQFF.

The chain joins TRBV19 to TRBJ1-3, with D possibly TRBD1 on 5 matching bases. The CDR3 contains 15 residues. Germline CDR1 and CDR2: LNHDA and SQIVND (reference sequence). The V and J ends lost 3 bases and 0 bases respectively, with 9 bases between them. Here the CDR3 reads CASSIWGSSGNTIYF. The CDR3 coding sequence is TGTGCCAGTAGTATCTGGGGCAGCTCTGGAAACACCATATATTTT.

The chain recombines TRBV5-1 with TRBJ1-2; unclear D gene. The CDR3 length is 15 residues. Between the trimmed V and J ends, which lost 1 base and 0 bases, there was a span of 10 bases. Germline CDR1 SGHRS, CDR2 YFSETQ. CDR3 loop: CASSLRANTNYGYTF. In DNA form, the CDR3 reads TGCGCCAGCAGCTTGCGAGCGAATACTAACTATGGCTACACCTTC.

The chain carries TRBV2 and TRBJ1-2; D possibly corresponds to TRBD1 (6 bases). The V end was cut by 0 bases, the J end by 7 bases, with 9 bases between. CDR3 size: 13 residues. The germline V gene encodes CDR1 SNHLY and CDR2 FYNNEI. The CDR3 bases are TGTGCCAGCAGTGAAGCTACAGGGAGTGGCTACACCTTC. Amino acid sequence: CASSEATGSGYTF.

This clone occurred once. The chain is built from TRBV7-6 and TRBJ2-3; tentative D call: TRBD1 (5 bases). The germline V gene encodes CDR1 SGHVS and CDR2 FNYEAQ. CDR3 length equals 13 residues. V was shortened by 2 bases and J by 4 bases, with 7 bases between the two germline ends. The CDR3 region is CASSLQGPDTQYF. The CDR3 DNA reads TGTGCCAGCAGCTTACAGGGTCCAGATACGCAGTATTTT.

Comment on this clone: The sample holds other DNA sequences that translate to the same CDR3. The V and J genes are TRBV5-1 and TRBJ1-5; the D gene is possibly TRBD1 (5 bases). Per germline, CDR1 SGHRS and CDR2 YFSETQ. There are 15 residues in the CDR3. Trimming took off 0 bases at V and 4 bases at J, with 11 bases between the two ends. The chain's CDR3 is CASSLGTGGNQPQHF. The CDR3 nucleotides read TGCGCCAGCAGCTTGGGAACTGGGGGGAATCAGCCCCAGCATTTT. Variable domain in full (rest from reference TRBV5-1 and TRBJ1-5): KAGVTQTPRYLIKTRGQQVTLSCSPISGHRSVSWYQQTPGQGLQFLFEYFSETQRNKGNFPGRFSGRQFSNSRSEMNVSTLELGDSALYLCASSLGTGGNQPQHFGDGTRLSIL.

The rearrangement joins TRBV5-5 to TRBJ1-5; D unclear. Trimming stripped 0 bases from V and 0 bases from J, with 10 bases between. In germline, CDR1 is SGHKS, CDR2 YYEKEE (reference sequence). CDR3 length: 16 amino acids. This CDR3 is CASSLVLDYSNQPQHF. DNA of the CDR3: TGTGCCAGCAGCTTGGTTTTAGATTATAGCAATCAGCCCCAGCATTTT. The whole variable domain, filled in from reference TRBV5-5 and TRBJ1-5, reads DAGVTQSPTHLIKTRGQQVTLRCSPISGHKSVSWYQQVLGQGPQFIFQYYEKEERGRGNFPDRFSARQFPNYSSELNVNALLLGDSALYLCASSLVLDYSNQPQHFGDGTRLSIL.

The rearrangement uses TRBV19 and TRBJ1-1; 11 bases fit TRBD1. The V segment lost 6 bases and the J segment 0 bases; nucleotides outside the gene matches: 9. Germline CDR1 and CDR2: LNHDA and SQIVND (reference sequence). The CDR3 spans 17 residues. The CDR3 bases are TGTGCCAGTAGCCCCGGGACAGGGGGTAGACTGAACACTGAAGCTTTCTTT. This sequence encodes CASSPGTGGRLNTEAFF. The full variable domain, completed using reference TRBV19 and TRBJ1-1, is DGGITQSPKYLFRKEGQNVTLSCEQNLNHDAMYWYRQDPGQGLRLIYYSQIVNDFQKGDIAEGYSVSREKKESFPLTVTSAQKNPTAFYLCASSPGTGGRLNTEAFFGQGTRLTVV.

The genes are TRBV2 and TRBJ1-4; no clear D. Deletions cut 6 bases from V and 5 bases from J, with 19 bases between. The CDR3 spans 16 residues. Per the germline V gene, CDR1 is SNHLY and CDR2 is FYNNEI. The CDR3 DNA reads as TGTGCCAGCAGAGACAAGGTGGCAGTTTTGAATGAAAAACTGTTTTTT. Translating gives CASRDKVAVLNEKLFF. Together with reference TRBV2 and TRBJ1-4, the CDR3 gives the full variable domain: EPEVTQTPSHQVTQMGQEVILRCVPISNHLYFYWYRQILGQKVEFLVSFYNNEISEKSEIFDDQFSVERPDGSNFTLKIRSTKLEDSAMYFCASRDKVAVLNEKLFFGSGTQLSVL.

The V gene is TRBV19, the J gene TRBJ1-5; tentatively, D is TRBD1 (6 bases). This CDR3 comprises 16 residues. The V gene lost 5 bases and the J gene lost 6 bases, with 20 bases spanning the gap. Germline CDR1 reads LNHDA; CDR2 reads SQIVND (reference sequence). The CDR3 region has the DNA TGTGCCAGTAGTCTGGTCCGCCAGACAGGTGGTCAGCCCCAGCATTTT. Its protein is CASSLVRQTGGQPQHF.